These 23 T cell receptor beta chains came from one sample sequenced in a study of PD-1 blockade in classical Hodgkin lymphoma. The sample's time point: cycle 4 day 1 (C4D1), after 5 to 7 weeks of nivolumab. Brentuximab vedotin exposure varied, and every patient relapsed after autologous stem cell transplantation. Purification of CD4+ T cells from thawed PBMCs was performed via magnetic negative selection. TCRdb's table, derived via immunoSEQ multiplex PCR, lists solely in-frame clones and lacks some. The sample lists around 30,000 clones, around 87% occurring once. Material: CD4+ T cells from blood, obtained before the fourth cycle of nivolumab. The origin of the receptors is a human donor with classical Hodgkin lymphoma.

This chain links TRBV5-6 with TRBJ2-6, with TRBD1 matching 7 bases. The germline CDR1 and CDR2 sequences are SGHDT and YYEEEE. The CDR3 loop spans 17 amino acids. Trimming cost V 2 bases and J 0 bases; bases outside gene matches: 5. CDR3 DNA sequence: TGTGCCAGCAGCTTTCCGACAGGGACCTCTGGGGCCAACGTCCTGACTTTC. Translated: CASSFPTGTSGANVLTF.

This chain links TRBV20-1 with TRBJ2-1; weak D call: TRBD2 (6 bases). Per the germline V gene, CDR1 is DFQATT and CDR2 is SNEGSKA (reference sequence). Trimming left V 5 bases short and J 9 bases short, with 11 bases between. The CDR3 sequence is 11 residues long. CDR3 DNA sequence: TGCAGTGCTTTAGCGGTGGCTGAGCAGTTCTTC. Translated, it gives CSALAVAEQFF.

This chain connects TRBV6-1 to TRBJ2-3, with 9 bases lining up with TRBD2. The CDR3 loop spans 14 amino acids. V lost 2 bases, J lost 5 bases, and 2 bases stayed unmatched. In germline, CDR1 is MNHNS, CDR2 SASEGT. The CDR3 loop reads CASSERGGGDTQYF. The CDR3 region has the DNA TGTGCCAGCAGTGAACGCGGGGGGGGAGATACGCAGTATTTT.

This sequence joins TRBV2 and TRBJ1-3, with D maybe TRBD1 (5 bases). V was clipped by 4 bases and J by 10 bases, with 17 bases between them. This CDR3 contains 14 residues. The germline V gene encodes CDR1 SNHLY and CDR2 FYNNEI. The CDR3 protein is CASSVGTDLGTIYF. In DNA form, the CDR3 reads TGTGCCAGCAGTGTAGGGACGGATCTGGGGACCATATATTTT. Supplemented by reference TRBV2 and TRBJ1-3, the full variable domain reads EPEVTQTPSHQVTQMGQEVILRCVPISNHLYFYWYRQILGQKVEFLVSFYNNEISEKSEIFDDQFSVERPDGSNFTLKIRSTKLEDSAMYFCASSVGTDLGTIYFGEGSWLTVV.

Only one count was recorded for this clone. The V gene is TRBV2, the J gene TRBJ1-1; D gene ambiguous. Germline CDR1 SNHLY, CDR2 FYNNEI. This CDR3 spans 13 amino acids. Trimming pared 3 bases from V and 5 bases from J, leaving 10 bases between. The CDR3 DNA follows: TGTGCCAGCAGTGATCGGAGAGAAACTGAAGCTTTCTTT. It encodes CASSDRRETEAFF.

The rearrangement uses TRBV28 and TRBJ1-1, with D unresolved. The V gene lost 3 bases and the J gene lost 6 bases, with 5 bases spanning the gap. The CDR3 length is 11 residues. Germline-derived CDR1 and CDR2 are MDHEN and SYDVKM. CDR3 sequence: CASSLRAEAFF. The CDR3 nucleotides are TGTGCCAGCAGTTTGAGGGCTGAAGCTTTCTTT.

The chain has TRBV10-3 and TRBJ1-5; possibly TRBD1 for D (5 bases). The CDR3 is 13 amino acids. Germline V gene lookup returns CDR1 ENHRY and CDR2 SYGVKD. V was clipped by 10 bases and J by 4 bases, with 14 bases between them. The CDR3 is CATDPGGNQPQHF. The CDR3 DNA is TGTGCCACCGACCCCGGGGGGAATCAGCCCCAGCATTTT.

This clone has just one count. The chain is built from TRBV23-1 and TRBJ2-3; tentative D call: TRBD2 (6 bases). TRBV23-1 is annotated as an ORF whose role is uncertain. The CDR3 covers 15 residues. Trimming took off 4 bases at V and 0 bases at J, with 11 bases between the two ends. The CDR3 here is CASSLRETSTDTQYF. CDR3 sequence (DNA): TGCGCCAGCAGTCTACGGGAGACTAGCACAGATACGCAGTATTTT.

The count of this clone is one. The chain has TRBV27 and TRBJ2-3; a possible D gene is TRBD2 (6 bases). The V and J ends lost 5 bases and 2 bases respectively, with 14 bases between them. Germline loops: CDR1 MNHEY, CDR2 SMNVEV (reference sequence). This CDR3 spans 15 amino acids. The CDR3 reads CASSPTTRPTDTQYF. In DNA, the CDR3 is TGTGCCAGCAGTCCCACGACTAGGCCCACAGATACGCAGTATTTT.

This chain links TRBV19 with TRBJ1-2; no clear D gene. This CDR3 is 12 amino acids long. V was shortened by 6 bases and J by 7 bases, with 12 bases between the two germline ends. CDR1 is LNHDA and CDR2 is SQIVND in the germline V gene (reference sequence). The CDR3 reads CASSRHTSGYTF. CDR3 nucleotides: TGTGCCAGTAGCCGTCACACGAGTGGCTACACCTTC. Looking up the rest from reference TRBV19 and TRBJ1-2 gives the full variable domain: DGGITQSPKYLFRKEGQNVTLSCEQNLNHDAMYWYRQDPGQGLRLIYYSQIVNDFQKGDIAEGYSVSREKKESFPLTVTSAQKNPTAFYLCASSRHTSGYTFGSGTRLTVV.

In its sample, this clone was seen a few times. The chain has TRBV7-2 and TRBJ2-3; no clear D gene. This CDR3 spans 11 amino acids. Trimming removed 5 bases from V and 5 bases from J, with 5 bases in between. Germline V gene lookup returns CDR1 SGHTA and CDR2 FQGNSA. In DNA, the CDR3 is TGTGCCAGCAGCCGAATAGATACGCAGTATTTT. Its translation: CASSRIDTQYF.

The CDR3 spells CASSLLGVGAHYEQYF. The DNA of the CDR3 is TGTGCCAGCAGCTTGTTGGGTGTCGGTGCCCACTACGAGCAGTACTTC. This rearrangement joins TRBV5-5 to TRBJ2-7; D is unclear. The CDR3 consists of 16 residues. Deletions cut 1 base from V and 3 bases from J, with 17 bases between. CDR1 and CDR2 from the germline V gene are SGHKS and YYEKEE (reference sequence).

In nucleotides, the CDR3 is TGTGCCAGCAGCCCAGACAGATCCCTTAGTGCAGCTTTCTTT. It is translated as CASSPDRSLSAAFF. V is TRBV5-4 and J is TRBJ1-1; a weak D match, TRBD1 (5 bases). The CDR3 length is 14 residues. The germline V gene has CDR1 SGHNT and CDR2 YYREEE (reference sequence). The V and J ends lost 4 bases and 10 bases respectively, with 20 bases between them.

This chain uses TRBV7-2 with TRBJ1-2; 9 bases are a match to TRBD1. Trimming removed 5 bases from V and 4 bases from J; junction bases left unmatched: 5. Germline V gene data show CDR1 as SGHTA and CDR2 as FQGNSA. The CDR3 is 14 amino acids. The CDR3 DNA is TGTGCCAGCAGCCCCGGACAGGGGACCTATGGCTACACCTTC. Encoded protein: CASSPGQGTYGYTF.

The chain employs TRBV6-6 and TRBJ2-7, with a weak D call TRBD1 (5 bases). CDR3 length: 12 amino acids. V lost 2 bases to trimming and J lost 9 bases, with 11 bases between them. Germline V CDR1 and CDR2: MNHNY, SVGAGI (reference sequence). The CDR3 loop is CASSYGSQGQYF. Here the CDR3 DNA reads TGTGCCAGCAGTTACGGTTCTCAGGGGCAGTACTTC.

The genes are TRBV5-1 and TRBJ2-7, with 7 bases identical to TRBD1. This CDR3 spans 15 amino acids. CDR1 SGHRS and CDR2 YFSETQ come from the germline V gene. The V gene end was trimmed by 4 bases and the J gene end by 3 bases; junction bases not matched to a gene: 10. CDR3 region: CASSLPQGDYYEQYF. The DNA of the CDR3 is TGCGCCAGCAGCCTTCCCCAGGGGGATTACTACGAGCAGTACTTC.

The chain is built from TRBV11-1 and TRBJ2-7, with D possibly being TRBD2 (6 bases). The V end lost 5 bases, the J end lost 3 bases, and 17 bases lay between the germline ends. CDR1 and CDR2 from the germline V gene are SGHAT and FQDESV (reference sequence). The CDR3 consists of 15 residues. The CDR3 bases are TGTGCCAGCAGCCCTCGGGCCGTCGGGGGCTACGAGCAGTACTTC. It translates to CASSPRAVGGYEQYF. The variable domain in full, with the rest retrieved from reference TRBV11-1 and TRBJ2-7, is EAEVAQSPRYKITEKSQAVAFWCDPISGHATLYWYRQILGQGPELLVQFQDESVVDDSQLPKDRFSAERLKGVDSTLKIQPAELGDSAMYLCASSPRAVGGYEQYFGPGTRLTVT.

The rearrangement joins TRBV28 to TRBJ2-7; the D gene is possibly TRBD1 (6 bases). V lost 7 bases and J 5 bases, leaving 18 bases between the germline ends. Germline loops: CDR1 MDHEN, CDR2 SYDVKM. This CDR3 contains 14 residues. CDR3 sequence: CASTQQGMVDEQYF. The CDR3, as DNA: TGTGCCAGCACCCAACAGGGTATGGTCGACGAGCAGTACTTC.

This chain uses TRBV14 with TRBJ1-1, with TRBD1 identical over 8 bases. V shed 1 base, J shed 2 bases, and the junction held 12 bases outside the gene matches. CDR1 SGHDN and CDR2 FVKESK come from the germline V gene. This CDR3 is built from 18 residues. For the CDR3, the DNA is TGTGCCAGCAGCCAAGGCACGGTACTCAGGGGGCTTAACACTGAAGCTTTCTTT. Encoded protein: CASSQGTVLRGLNTEAFF.

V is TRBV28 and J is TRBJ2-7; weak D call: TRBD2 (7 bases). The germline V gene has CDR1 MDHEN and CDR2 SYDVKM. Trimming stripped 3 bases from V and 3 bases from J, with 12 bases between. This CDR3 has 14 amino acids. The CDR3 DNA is TGTGCCAGCAGTTTCAGGGGAGGGGGCTACGAGCAGTACTTC. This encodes CASSFRGGGYEQYF.

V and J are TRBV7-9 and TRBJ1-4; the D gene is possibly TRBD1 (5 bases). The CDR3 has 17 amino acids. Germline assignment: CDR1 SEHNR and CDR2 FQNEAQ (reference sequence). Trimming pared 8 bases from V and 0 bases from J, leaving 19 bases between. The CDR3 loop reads CASGTDRGTATNEKLFF. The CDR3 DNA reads TGTGCCAGCGGTACCGATCGGGGCACTGCAACTAATGAAAAACTGTTTTTT.

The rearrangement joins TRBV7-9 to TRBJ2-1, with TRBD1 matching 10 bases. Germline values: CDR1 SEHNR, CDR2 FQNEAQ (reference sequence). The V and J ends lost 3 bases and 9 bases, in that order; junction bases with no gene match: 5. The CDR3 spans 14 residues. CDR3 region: CASSFGTGDSEQFF. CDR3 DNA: TGTGCCAGCAGCTTCGGGACAGGGGATAGTGAGCAGTTCTTC.

The DNA of the CDR3 is TGTGCCAGCAGTTTAAAGGGGAGCCGAAATCAGCCCCAGCATTTT. It is translated as CASSLKGSRNQPQHF. The genes are TRBV28 and TRBJ1-5, with D perhaps matching TRBD1 (5 bases). Trimming took 2 bases from V and 4 from J, leaving 12 bases between them. CDR1 MDHEN and CDR2 SYDVKM come from the germline V gene. There are 15 residues in the CDR3.